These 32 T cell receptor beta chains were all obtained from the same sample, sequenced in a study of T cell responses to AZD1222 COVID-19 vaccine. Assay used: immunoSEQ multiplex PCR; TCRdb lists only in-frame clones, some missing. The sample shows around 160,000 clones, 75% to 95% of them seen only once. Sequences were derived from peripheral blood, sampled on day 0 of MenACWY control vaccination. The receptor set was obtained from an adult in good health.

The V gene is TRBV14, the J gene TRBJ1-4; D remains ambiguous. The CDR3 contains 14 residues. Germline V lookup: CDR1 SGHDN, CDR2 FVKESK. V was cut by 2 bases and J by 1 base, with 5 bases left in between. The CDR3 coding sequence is TGTGCCAGCAGCCAACGGCTAACTAATGAAAAACTGTTTTTT. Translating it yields CASSQRLTNEKLFF.

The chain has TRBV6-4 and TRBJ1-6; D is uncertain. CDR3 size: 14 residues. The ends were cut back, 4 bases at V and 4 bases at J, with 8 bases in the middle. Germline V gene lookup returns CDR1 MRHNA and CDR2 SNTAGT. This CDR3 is CASSGHTYNSPLHF. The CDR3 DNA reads TGTGCCAGCAGTGGTCACACTTATAATTCACCCCTCCACTTT.

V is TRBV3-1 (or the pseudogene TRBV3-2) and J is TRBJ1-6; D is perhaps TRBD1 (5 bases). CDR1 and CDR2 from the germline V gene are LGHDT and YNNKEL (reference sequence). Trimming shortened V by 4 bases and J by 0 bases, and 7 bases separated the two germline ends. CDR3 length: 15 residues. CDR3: CASSPGGSYNSPLHF. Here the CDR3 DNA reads TGTGCCAGCAGCCCTGGGGGCTCCTATAATTCACCCCTCCACTTT.

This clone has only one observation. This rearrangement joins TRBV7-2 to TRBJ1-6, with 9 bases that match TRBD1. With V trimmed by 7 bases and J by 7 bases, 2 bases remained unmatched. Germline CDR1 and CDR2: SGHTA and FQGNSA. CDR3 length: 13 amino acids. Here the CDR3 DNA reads TGTGCCAGCACCGGGACAGGGAATTCACCCCTCCACTTT. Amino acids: CASTGTGNSPLHF.

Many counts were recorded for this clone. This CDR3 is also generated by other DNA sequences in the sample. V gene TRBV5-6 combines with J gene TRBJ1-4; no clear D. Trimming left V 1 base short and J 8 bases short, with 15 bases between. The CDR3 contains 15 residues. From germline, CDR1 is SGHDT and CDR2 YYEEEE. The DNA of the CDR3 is TGTGCCAGCAGCTTGTTCTCCCCAAAAGCGGAAAAACTGTTTTTT. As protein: CASSLFSPKAEKLFF.

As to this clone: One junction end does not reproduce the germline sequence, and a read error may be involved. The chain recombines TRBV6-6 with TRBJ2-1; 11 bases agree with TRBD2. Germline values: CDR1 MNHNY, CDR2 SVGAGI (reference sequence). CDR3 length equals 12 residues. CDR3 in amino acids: CASEPIAGGPIF. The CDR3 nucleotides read TGTGCCAGCGAACCAATAGCGGGGGGGCCAATCTTC.

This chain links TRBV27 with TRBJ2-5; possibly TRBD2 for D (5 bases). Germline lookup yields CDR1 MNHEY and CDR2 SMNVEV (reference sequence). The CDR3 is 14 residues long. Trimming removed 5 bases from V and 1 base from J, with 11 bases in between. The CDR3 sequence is CASSPDYSQETQYF. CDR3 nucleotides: TGTGCCAGCAGTCCCGACTATTCCCAAGAGACCCAGTACTTC.

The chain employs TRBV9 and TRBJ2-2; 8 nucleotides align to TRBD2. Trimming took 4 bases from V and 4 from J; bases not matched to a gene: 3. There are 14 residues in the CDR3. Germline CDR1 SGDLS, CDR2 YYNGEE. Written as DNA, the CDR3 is TGTGCCAGCAGCAGGACTAGCCCCACCGGGGAGCTGTTTTTT. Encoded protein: CASSRTSPTGELFF.

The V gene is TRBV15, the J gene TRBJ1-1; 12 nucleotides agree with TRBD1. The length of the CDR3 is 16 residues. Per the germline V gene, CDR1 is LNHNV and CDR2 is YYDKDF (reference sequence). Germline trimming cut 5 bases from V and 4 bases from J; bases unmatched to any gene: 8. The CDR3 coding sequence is TGTGCCACCAGCCGGGGACAGGGGGCTTTGGGCACTGAAGCTTTCTTT. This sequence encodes CATSRGQGALGTEAFF.

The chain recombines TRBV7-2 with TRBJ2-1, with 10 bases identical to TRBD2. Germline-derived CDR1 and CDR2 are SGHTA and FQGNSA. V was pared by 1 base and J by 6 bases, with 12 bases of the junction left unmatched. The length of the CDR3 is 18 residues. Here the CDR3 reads CASSLGGGASGGSNEQFF. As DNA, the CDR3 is TGTGCCAGCAGCTTAGGCGGAGGGGCTAGCGGGGGTTCCAATGAGCAGTTCTTC.

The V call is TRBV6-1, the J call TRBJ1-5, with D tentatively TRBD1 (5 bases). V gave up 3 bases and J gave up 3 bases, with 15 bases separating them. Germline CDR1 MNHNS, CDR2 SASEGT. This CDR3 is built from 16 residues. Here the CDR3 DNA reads TGTGCCAGCAGTGATCGACCGGGACGGTACAATCAGCCCCAGCATTTT. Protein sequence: CASSDRPGRYNQPQHF.

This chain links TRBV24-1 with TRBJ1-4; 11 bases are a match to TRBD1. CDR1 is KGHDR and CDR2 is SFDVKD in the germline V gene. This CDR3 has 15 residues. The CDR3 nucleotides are TGTGTCGGGGACAGGGGGAATTCAGCTAATGAAAAACTGTTTTTT. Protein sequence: CVGDRGNSANEKLFF.

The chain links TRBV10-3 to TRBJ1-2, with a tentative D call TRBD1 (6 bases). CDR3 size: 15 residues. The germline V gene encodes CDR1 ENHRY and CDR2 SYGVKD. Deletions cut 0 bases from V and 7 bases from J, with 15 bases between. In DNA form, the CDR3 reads TGTGCCATCAGTGAGTCGAGGGGCAGGGGAACTGGCTACACCTTC. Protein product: CAISESRGRGTGYTF.

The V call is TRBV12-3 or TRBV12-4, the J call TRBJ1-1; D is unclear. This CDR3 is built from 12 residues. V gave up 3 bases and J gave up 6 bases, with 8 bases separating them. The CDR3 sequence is CASSFMGSEAFF. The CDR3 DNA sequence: TGTGCCAGCAGTTTTATGGGTTCTGAAGCTTTCTTT.

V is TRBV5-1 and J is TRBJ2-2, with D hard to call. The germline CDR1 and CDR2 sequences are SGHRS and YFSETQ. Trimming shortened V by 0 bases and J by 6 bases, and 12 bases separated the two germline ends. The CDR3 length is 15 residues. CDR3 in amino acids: CASSLGDTPAGELFF. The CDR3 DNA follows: TGCGCCAGCAGCTTGGGAGACACCCCGGCCGGGGAGCTGTTTTTT.

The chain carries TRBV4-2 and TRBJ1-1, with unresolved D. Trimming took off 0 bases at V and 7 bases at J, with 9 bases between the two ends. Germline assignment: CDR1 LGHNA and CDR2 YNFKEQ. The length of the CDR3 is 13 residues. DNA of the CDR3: TGTGCCAGCAGCCAAGAGCGGGATCGTGAAGCTTTCTTT. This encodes CASSQERDREAFF.

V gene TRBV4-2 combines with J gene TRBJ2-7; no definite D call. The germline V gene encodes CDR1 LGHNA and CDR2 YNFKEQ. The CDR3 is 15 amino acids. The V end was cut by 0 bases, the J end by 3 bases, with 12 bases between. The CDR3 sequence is CASSQDPDTGYEQYF. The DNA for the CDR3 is TGTGCCAGCAGCCAAGATCCCGACACCGGCTACGAGCAGTACTTC.

The CDR3 is CASSKGGTGQTGELFF. The CDR3 DNA follows: TGTGCCAGCAGCAAAGGCGGGACAGGGCAAACCGGGGAGCTGTTTTTT. The chain uses TRBV9 and TRBJ2-2; TRBD1 matches 9 bases. V lost 4 bases and J lost 5; bases outside the gene matches: 9. The V gene's germline CDR1 is SGDLS and CDR2 YYNGEE. The CDR3 is 16 amino acids. Based on the CDR3 plus reference TRBV9 and TRBJ2-2, the full variable domain is DSGVTQTPKHLITATGQRVTLRCSPRSGDLSVYWYQQSLDQGLQFLIQYYNGEERAKGNILERFSAQQFPDLHSELNLSSLELGDSALYFCASSKGGTGQTGELFFGEGSRLTVL.

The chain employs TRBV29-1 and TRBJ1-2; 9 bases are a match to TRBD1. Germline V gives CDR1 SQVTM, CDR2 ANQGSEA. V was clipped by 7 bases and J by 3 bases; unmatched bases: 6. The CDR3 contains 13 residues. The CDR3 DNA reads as TGCAGCGCAAAGACAGGGGGTGACTATGGCTACACCTTC. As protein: CSAKTGGDYGYTF.

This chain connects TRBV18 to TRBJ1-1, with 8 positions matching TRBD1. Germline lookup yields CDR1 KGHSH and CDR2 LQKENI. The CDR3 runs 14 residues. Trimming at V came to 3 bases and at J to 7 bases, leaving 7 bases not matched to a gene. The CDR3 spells CASSPNRGGNEAFF. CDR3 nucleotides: TGTGCCAGCTCACCCAACAGGGGGGGGAATGAAGCTTTCTTT.

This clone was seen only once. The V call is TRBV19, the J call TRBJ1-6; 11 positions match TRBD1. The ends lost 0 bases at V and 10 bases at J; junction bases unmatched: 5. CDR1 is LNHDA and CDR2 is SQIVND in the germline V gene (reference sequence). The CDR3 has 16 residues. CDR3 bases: TGTGCCAGTAGTATAGATCGTGGGACAGGGGGATCACCCCTCCACTTT. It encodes CASSIDRGTGGSPLHF.

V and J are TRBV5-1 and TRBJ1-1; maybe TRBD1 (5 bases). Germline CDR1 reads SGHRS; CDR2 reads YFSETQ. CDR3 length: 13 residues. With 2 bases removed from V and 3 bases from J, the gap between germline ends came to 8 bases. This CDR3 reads CASSFIGDTEAFF. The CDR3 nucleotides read TGCGCCAGCAGCTTCATAGGGGACACTGAAGCTTTCTTT.

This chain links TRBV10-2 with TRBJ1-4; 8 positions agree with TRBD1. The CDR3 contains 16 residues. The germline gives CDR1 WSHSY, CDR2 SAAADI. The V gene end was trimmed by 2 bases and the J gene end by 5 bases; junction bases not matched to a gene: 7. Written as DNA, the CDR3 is TGCGCCAGCAGTGAGGGATACAGGGGGACGAATGAAAAACTGTTTTTT. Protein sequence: CASSEGYRGTNEKLFF.

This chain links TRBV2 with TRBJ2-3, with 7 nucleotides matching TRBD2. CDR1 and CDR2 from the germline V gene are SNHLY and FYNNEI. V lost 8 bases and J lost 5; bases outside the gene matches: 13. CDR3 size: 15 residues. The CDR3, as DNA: TGTGCCAGCGGAGTGGGACTACCCAGTCTAGATACGCAGTATTTT. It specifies CASGVGLPSLDTQYF.

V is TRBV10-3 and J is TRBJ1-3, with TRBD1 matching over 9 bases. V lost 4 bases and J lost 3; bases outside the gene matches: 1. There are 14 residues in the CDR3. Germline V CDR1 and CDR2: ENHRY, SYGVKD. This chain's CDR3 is CAISGTGDGNTIYF. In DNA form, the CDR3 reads TGTGCCATCAGTGGGACAGGGGATGGAAACACCATATATTTT.

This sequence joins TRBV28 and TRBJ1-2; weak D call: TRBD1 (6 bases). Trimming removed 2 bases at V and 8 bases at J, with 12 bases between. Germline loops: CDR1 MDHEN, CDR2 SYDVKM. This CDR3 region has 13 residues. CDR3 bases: TGTGCCAGCAGTTTAGGGGCGACAGGAGGCTACACCTTC. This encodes CASSLGATGGYTF.

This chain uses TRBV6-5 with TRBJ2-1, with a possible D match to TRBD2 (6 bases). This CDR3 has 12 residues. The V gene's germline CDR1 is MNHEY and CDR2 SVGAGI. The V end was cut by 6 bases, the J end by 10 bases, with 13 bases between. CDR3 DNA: TGTGCCAGCAGCCGGAGCCGGGGGGAGCAGTTCTTC. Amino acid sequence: CASSRSRGEQFF.

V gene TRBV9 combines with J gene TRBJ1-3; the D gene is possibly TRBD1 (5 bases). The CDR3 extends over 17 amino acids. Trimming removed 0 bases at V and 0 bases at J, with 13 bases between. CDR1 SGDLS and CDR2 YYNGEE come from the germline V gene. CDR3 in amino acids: CASSVEPDRRSGNTIYF. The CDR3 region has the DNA TGTGCCAGCAGCGTAGAACCAGACAGACGCTCTGGAAACACCATATATTTT.

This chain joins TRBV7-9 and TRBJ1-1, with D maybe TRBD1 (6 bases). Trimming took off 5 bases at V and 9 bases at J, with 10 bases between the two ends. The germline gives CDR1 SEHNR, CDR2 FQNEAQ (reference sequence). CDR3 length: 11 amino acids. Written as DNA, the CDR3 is TGTGCCAGCAGCCAGGGGAGTAAAGCTTTCTTT. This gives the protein CASSQGSKAFF.

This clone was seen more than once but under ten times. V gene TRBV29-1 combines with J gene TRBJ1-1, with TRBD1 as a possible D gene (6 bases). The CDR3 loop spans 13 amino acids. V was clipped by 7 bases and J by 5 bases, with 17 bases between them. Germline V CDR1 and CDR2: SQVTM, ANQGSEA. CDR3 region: CSGSRDKGTEAFF. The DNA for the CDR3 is TGCAGCGGGTCCCGGGACAAAGGGACTGAAGCTTTCTTT.

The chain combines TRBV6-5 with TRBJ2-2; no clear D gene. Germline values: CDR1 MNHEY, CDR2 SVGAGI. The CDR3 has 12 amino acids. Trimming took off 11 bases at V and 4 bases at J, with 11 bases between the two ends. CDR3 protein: CALGWGTGELFF. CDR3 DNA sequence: TGTGCCCTTGGGTGGGGCACCGGGGAGCTGTTTTTT.

In DNA, the CDR3 is TGTGCCAGCTCACCACGGCGGGGGGAGACCGGGGAGCTGTTTTTT. Translating gives CASSPRRGETGELFF. The J gene is TRBJ2-2, the V gene TRBV18, with TRBD2 identical over 8 bases. The CDR3 is 15 residues long. The germline V gene has CDR1 KGHSH and CDR2 LQKENI. V gave up 1 base and J gave up 5 bases; unmatched junction bases: 3. The full variable domain, in which reference TRBV18 and TRBJ2-2 provide the parts outside the CDR3, is NAGVMQNPRHLVRRRGQEARLRCSPMKGHSHVYWYRQLPEEGLKFMVYLQKENIIDESGMPKERFSAEFPKEGPSILRIQQVVRGDSAAYFCASSPRRGETGELFFGEGSRLTVL.